This T cell receptor beta chain is drawn from a study of T cells after yellow fever vaccination. TCRdb reanalysed the 5' RACE reads using MiXCR and keeps one entry per CDR3 protein. Of over 100,000 distinct CDR3 sequences listed, 6.5% to 9% were seen once; the top ten hold less than 30%. Trimming took off 7 bases at V and 3 bases at J, with 10 bases between the two ends. The germline V gene encodes CDR1 SNHLY and CDR2 FYNNEI. The CDR3 covers 12 residues. For this clonotype: Its matching antigen is unknown.

Study-level findings and limits: A faster peak, day 5 versus 15, was reached by the weaker secondary response.

The V call is TRBV2, the J call TRBJ2-7; D ambiguous. This receptor was taken from a man aged 25 to 40 who received the YFV17D yellow fever vaccine. Here the sequenced sample was CD8+ T cells sorted from PBMCs, taken 45 days after the yellow fever booster vaccination. CDR3 coding DNA: TGTGCCAGCAACGTCGACGGCTACGAGCAGTACTTC. The encoded protein is CASNVDGYEQYF.